This T cell receptor beta chain was obtained from a study of blood T cell repertoires in COVID-19 (dated by TCRdb to the early 2020s). In the study overall: Samples from collaborators originated in the United States, Italy and Spain and spanned both the acute and convalescent phases of COVID-19. The prospective study material was composed of cDNA or gDNA derived from T cells, B-cell-depleted T cells, or PBMCs. Subjects who had been exposed to COVID-19, were actively infected with it, or had recovered from it provided the deeply sampled blood TCRbeta repertoires that made up the dataset. The repertoires were released in a freely available public database meant as a resource for research on the immune response to SARS-CoV-2. Samples came from the ongoing ImmuneRACE study (first 160 participants) plus 1,254 subjects from 6 global collaborators. Nearly every sample came with metadata listing a de-identified subject ID, COVID-19 status, age in years and sex. Where available, HLA class I and class II types were taken from metadata supplied by the sample provider and were not determined by assay-based typing. Study-wide conclusions, independent of this receptor: The quantity of clinical and demographic metadata differed by source and by participant and was supplied without curation.

From the cysteine up to the phenylalanine, the CDR3 has a length of 11 residues. Kept here is only the CDR3 DNA, which spans 33 bases and is read in frame from base 1. Between the V and J ends, shortened by 1 base and 9 bases respectively, the junction contains 10 bases. CDR1 GTSNPN and CDR2 SVGIG were looked up in the germline V gene (reference sequence). The immunoSEQ Assay, a bias-controlled multiplex PCR, was used to amplify TCRbeta CDR3 regions from genomic DNA. The original methods were these. Within the assay, amplification of reference gene primers was used to estimate how many nucleated cells each sample contained. To quantify the absolute abundance of each unique TCRbeta CDR3 rearrangement, sequence reads were collapsed and filtered. Productive Simpson clonality was computed per sample as the square root of Simpson's diversity index over productive rearrangements. Sourced from immuneACCESS, this table was stored by TCRdb with only in-frame sequences that have V and J called. A share of the clones is absent; for the studies checked, an unresolved V gene accounts for under half, and the remainder has no known explanation. V, J and clone size are taken as reported in that table, and D and trimming were inferred from the DNA itself. The sample table shows about 34,000 clones, and around 77% are seen once. The ten largest clones add up to 16% of the sample.

Remarks on this clone: This receptor's antigen is unknown. No clone much larger than this one lies a single base away; base qualities are absent.

Whole blood was collected in K2EDTA tubes by collaborating institutions according to the institutions' own protocols. For TCRbeta analysis, collaborator samples were shipped as frozen whole blood, as isolated PBMCs, or as DNA extracted from either sample type. The source of this sequence is a human donor in a cohort sampled during active COVID-19. The sample was peripheral blood. This chain joins TRBV30 to TRBJ2-7, and possibly TRBD1, on 7 matching bases. At the DNA level, the sequence is TGTGCCTGGAGTGCTCAGGGGGGGCAGTACTTC. Its protein is CAWSAQGGQYF.